This T cell receptor beta chain appears in the sequencing data of a study of blood T cell repertoires in COVID-19. At the level of the study: PBMCs, B-cell-depleted T cells, or T cells were the source of the cDNA or gDNA that made up the material.

The CDR3 spans 16 residues. Germline V gene sequence: CDR1 GTSNPN, CDR2 SVGIG (reference sequence). Participants spanned ages about 18 to 90 years and resided in about two dozen US areas. Of note for this clone: One junction end does not reproduce the germline sequence, and a read error may be involved.

Assay used: immunoSEQ multiplex PCR; TCRdb lists only in-frame clones, some missing. Here the sample spans 310,000 or so clones, approximately 90% being singletons. Sequences were obtained from PBMCs or T cells enriched from blood (not recorded which). The receptor was isolated from a woman under 30 who had recovered from COVID-19. The V gene is TRBV30, the J gene TRBJ1-2, with 9 bases that match TRBD1. This chain's CDR3 is CAWKVPRDRANYGYTF. For the CDR3, the DNA is TGTGCGTGGAAGGTCCCGAGGGACAGGGCTAACTATGGCTACACCTTC. Filled out from reference TRBV30 and TRBJ1-2, the complete variable domain reads SQTIHQWPATLVQPVGSPLSLECTVEGTSNPNLYWYRQAAGRGLQLLFYSVGIGQISSEVPQNLSASRPQDRQFILSSKKLLLSDSGFYLCAWKVPRDRANYGYTFGSGTRLTVV.